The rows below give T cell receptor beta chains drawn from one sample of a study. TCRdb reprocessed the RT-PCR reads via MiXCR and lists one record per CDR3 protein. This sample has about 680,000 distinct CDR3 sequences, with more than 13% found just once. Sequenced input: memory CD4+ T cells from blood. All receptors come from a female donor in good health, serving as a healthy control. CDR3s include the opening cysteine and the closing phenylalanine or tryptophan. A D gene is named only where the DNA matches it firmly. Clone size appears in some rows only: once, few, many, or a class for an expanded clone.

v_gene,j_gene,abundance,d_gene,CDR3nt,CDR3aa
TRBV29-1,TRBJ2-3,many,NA,TGCAGCGTTGTGCCGGGGGGCGAAGTGGATACGCAGTATTTT,CSVVPGGEVDTQYF
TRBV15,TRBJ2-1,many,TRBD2,TGTGCCACCAGCAGTTCTAGCGGGAGGACGAATGAGCAGTTCTTC,CATSSSSGRTNEQFF
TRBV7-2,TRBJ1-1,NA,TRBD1,TGTGCCAGCAGCGTGTGGGACAGGGGGAACACTGAAGCTTTCTTT,CASSVWDRGNTEAFF
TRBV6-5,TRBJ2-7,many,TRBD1,TGTGCCAGCAGAAGACAGGGAAGCTCCTACGAGCAGTACTTC,CASRRQGSSYEQYF
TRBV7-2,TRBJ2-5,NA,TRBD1,TGTGCCAGCAGCTTATGGGGGACAGGGCGAACCCAAGAGACCCAGTACTTC,CASSLWGTGRTQETQYF
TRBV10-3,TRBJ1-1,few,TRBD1,TGTGCCATCAGTATACAGGGGGTGAACACTGAAGCTTTCTTT,CAISIQGVNTEAFF
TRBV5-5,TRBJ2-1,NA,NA,TGTGCCAGCCGGCGCGAGGATTACGGCTCCTACAATGAGCAGTTCTTC,CASRREDYGSYNEQFF
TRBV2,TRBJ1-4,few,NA,TGTGCCAGCAGTGGTCCGGGGGGCTCAGAAAAACTGTTTTTT,CASSGPGGSEKLFF
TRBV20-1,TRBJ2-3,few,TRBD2,TGCAGTGCTAGAGCGGGGGGGCCGATAGATACGCAGTATTTT,CSARAGGPIDTQYF
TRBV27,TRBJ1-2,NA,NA,TGTGCCAGCAGTTCGGACGGCCGACGGAACTATGGCTACACCTTC,CASSSDGRRNYGYTF
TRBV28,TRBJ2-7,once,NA,TGTGCCAGCAGTGTAGGAGGCCGTGGCTACGAGCAGTACTTC,CASSVGGRGYEQYF
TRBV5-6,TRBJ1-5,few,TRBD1,TGTGCCAGCAGCTCGGGACAGGGGGCTATCAATCAGCCCCAGCATTTT,CASSSGQGAINQPQHF
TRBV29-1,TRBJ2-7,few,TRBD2,TGCAGCGTTGAAGAACGGACTAGCGGGAGGAGTTACGAGCAGTACTTC,CSVEERTSGRSYEQYF
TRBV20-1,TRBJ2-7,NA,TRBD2,TGCAGTGCTTTACTAGCGAGGTCCTACGAGCAGTACTTC,CSALLARSYEQYF
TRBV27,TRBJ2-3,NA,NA,TGTGCCAGCAGATTCGATAGGCTTAGCACAGATACGCAGTATTTT,CASRFDRLSTDTQYF
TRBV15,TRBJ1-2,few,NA,TGTGCCACCAGCAGAGAGGCCCGTCGGGGCTACACCTTC,CATSREARRGYTF
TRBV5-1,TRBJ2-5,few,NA,TGCGCCAGCAGCTACAACCACCAGGGCGGAGAGACCCAGTACTTC,CASSYNHQGGETQYF
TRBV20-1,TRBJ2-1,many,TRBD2,TGCAGTGCTAGAGATCACAGCGGGAGGGCTTTATACAATGAGCAGTTCTTC,CSARDHSGRALYNEQFF
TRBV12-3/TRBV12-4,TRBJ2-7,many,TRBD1,TGTGCCAGCAGTTTAGCCGGGACAGGGGGTACGTACGAGCAGTACTTC,CASSLAGTGGTYEQYF
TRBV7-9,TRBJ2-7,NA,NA,TGTGCCAGCAGCCCGGGACTTAACCAATACAAGCAGTACTTC,CASSPGLNQYKQYF
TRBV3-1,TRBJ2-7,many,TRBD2,TGTGCCAGCAGTCGGGGAGCGGGAGGGCCGCAAGAGCAGTACTTC,CASSRGAGGPQEQYF
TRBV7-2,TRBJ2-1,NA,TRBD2,TGTGCCAGCGCCCGAGTAGCGGGAGGTGAGCAGTTCTTC,CASARVAGGEQFF
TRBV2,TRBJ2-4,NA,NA,TGTACCAGCAGTGAACGGGAAAACATTCAGTACTTC,CTSSERENIQYF
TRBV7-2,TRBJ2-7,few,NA,TGTGCCAGCAGCTTAGAGGTGGCGGGGCCAACCTACGAGCAGTACTTC,CASSLEVAGPTYEQYF
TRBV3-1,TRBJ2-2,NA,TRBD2,TGTGCCAGCAGCCGACTAGCTAGCGGGGAGCTGTTTTTT,CASSRLASGELFF
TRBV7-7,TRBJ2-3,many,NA,TGTGCTAGCAGCTTAAGCAGGGGAGGAGATACGCAGTATTTT,CASSLSRGGDTQYF
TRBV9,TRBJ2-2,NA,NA,TGTGCCAGCAGCGTAGTCGGGAGCGGCACCGGGGAGCTGTTTTTT,CASSVVGSGTGELFF
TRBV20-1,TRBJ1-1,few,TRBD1,TGCAGTGCCCAAACAGGGGGCGTTTCCACTGAAGCTTTCTTT,CSAQTGGVSTEAFF
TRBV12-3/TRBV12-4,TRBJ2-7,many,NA,TGTGCCAGCAGTGCGGTGAAGAGCTCCTACGAGCAGTACTTC,CASSAVKSSYEQYF
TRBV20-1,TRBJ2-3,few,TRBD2,TGCAGTGCTAGCGTCAGCGGGAGGAATTGGGCCACAGATACGCAGTATTTT,CSASVSGRNWATDTQYF
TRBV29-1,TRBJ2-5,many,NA,TGCAGCGTTACCCCGCCAGGGGAGACCCAGTACTTC,CSVTPPGETQYF
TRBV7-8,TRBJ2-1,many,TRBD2,TGTGCCAGCAAACTAGATACAGGGACTAGCGGCTCCTACAATGAGCAGTTCTTC,CASKLDTGTSGSYNEQFF
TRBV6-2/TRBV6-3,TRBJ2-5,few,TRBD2,TGTGCCAGCAGACTAGCGGGGGGTGGTCAAGAGACCCAGTACTTC,CASRLAGGGQETQYF
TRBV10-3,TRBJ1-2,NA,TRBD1,TGTGCCATCAGTGAAAACAGGGGAGGTGGCTACACCTTC,CAISENRGGGYTF
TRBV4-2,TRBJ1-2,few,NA,TGTGCCAGCAGCCAGGGGACTCCCCAAGGACATGGCTACACCTTC,CASSQGTPQGHGYTF
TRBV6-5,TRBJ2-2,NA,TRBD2,TGTGCCAGCAGCGCACGGCTAGCGGGAGGGCCGGGAACCGGGGAGCTGTTTTTT,CASSARLAGGPGTGELFF